This T cell receptor (beta chain) derives from a study of cytomegalovirus exposure and HLA in healthy donors. On this clone: Antigen specificity is unknown.

Trimming cost V 6 bases and J 0 bases; bases outside gene matches: 3. CDR3 length: 15 residues. Germline CDR1 reads MNHEY; CDR2 reads SMNVEV (reference sequence). PCR used 60 Vbeta primers and 13 Jbeta primers. TCRdb keeps only in-frame clones here, not all; method: immunoSEQ multiplex PCR. The sample contains some 200,000 clones, about 9.4% of which appear only once. Broader study findings: It was assumed in the presence/absence analyses that sequencing depth was roughly uniform across donors. CMV serostatus was the sole immune exposure information available.

The sample consisted of PBMCs. The clonotype was recovered from a woman aged 25 to 39 in good health and CMV-seropositive. The chain joins TRBV27 to TRBJ2-3; the match to TRBD2 covers 10 bases. The CDR3 DNA reads TGTGCCAGCAGCTTAGCGGGAGGTAGCACAGATACGCAGTATTTT. Translation: CASSLAGGSTDTQYF.